These 26 T cell receptor beta chains were sequenced from one sample in a study of cytomegalovirus exposure and HLA in healthy donors. The PCR had 60 Vbeta and 13 Jbeta primers. TCRdb keeps only in-frame clones here, not all; method: immunoSEQ multiplex PCR. The sample consists of approximately 130,000 clones, 65% to 80% of them appearing once. Sequenced input: PBMCs. The receptors originated from a middle-aged woman in good health and CMV-seronegative.

This sequence joins TRBV7-9 and TRBJ2-2; weak D call: TRBD2 (5 bases). Trimming pared 6 bases from V and 4 bases from J, leaving 12 bases between. Germline CDR1 is SEHNR and CDR2 is FQNEAQ (reference sequence). This CDR3 contains 14 residues. The CDR3 sequence: CASRFGESTGELFF. For the CDR3, the DNA is TGTGCCAGCAGGTTCGGGGAATCCACCGGGGAGCTGTTTTTT.

CDR3 DNA: TGTGCCAGCAGAGACAGGGGGGGCTACGAGCAGTACTTC. This gives the protein CASRDRGGYEQYF. The J gene is TRBJ2-7, the V gene TRBV6-6, with 9 bases aligning to TRBD1. The CDR3 runs 13 residues. V lost 6 bases and J lost 3; bases outside the gene matches: 3. Germline CDR1 reads MNHNY; CDR2 reads SVGAGI (reference sequence).

J is TRBJ2-4 and V is TRBV2; D is possibly TRBD1 (6 bases). Trimming pared 1 base from V and 0 bases from J, leaving 10 bases between. This CDR3 contains 16 residues. CDR1 SNHLY and CDR2 FYNNEI come from the germline V gene. The CDR3, as DNA: TGTGCCAGCAGTGAAGGCCGGACAGCAGCCAAAAACATTCAGTACTTC. This codes for CASSEGRTAAKNIQYF.

This sequence joins TRBV19 and TRBJ1-2; 7 positions agree with TRBD1. Trimming removed 2 bases from V and 13 bases from J; junction bases left unmatched: 10. The CDR3 contains 13 residues. Germline CDR1 and CDR2: LNHDA and SQIVND (reference sequence). CDR3 sequence: CASSIIGSGQRTF. The CDR3 DNA reads TGTGCCAGTAGTATAATAGGGTCGGGACAGCGCACCTTC.

This rearrangement joins TRBV6-6 to TRBJ2-7; D possibly corresponds to TRBD2 (6 bases). V lost 4 bases and J lost 0, with 10 bases in between. The germline V gene has CDR1 MNHNY and CDR2 SVGAGI (reference sequence). CDR3 length: 14 residues. The CDR3: CASSSRLGSYEQYF. CDR3 nucleotide sequence: TGTGCCAGCAGTTCCCGACTAGGCTCCTACGAGCAGTACTTC.

V usage is TRBV19 and J usage is TRBJ1-2; D is unresolved. CDR1 and CDR2 from the germline V gene are LNHDA and SQIVND (reference sequence). The CDR3 sequence is 12 residues long. V gave up 6 bases and J gave up 1 base, with 6 bases separating them. CDR3 residues: CASSGVNYGYTF. CDR3 bases: TGTGCCAGTAGCGGGGTTAACTATGGCTACACCTTC.

The chain uses TRBV27 and TRBJ1-5; 9 nucleotides line up with TRBD1. The CDR3 spans 16 residues. Per the germline V gene, CDR1 is MNHEY and CDR2 is SMNVEV (reference sequence). With 8 bases clipped from V and 2 bases from J, the junction kept 10 bases outside the gene matches. CDR3 bases: TGTGCCAGCGCTCGTCGGACAGGGGCAGGCAATCAGCCCCAGCATTTT. Translation: CASARRTGAGNQPQHF.

In its sample, this clone was seen once. The rearrangement joins TRBV2 to TRBJ1-6; 9 bases are a match to TRBD1. V was clipped by 6 bases and J by 13 bases; unmatched bases: 10. Germline-derived CDR1 and CDR2 are SNHLY and FYNNEI. The CDR3 length is 14 residues. CDR3 amino acids: CASSGDRVSLPLHF. The CDR3 coding sequence is TGTGCCAGCAGCGGGGACAGGGTGTCGCTCCCCCTCCACTTT.

Only a few counts were recorded for this clone. The V gene is TRBV2, the J gene TRBJ2-7, with 10 bases that match TRBD2. Germline values: CDR1 SNHLY, CDR2 FYNNEI. CDR3 length equals 16 residues. Trimming cost V 9 bases and J 3 bases; bases outside gene matches: 14. This chain's CDR3 is CARGSGGADFNYEQYF. The CDR3 nucleotides read TGTGCCAGAGGGAGCGGGGGGGCCGATTTCAACTACGAGCAGTACTTC.

Comment on this clone: Its ends do not fully match the called genes, so a read error is possible. The chain is built from TRBV5-1 and TRBJ2-7, with unresolved D. The CDR3 runs 13 residues. The germline V gene has CDR1 SGHRS and CDR2 YFSETQ. CDR3 sequence: CASSLIDGDFRNF. CDR3 in DNA: TGCGCCAGCAGCCTAATAGACGGTGACTTTAGGAACTTC.

As concerns this clone: A junction end diverges from the germline sequence, so it may reflect a read error. This chain uses TRBV5-5 with TRBJ2-7, with a weak D call TRBD1 (6 bases). This CDR3 region has 13 residues. CDR1 is SGHKS, CDR2 YYEKEE, per germline (reference sequence). CDR3 coding DNA: TGTGTCAGCAGCAAAGGACAGAACTACGAGCAGTACTTC. This translates into CVSSKGQNYEQYF.

The chain recombines TRBV7-9 with TRBJ2-1; D is perhaps TRBD2 (6 bases). Germline V gives CDR1 SEHNR, CDR2 FQNEAQ (reference sequence). This CDR3 region has 13 residues. V lost 5 bases to trimming and J lost 9 bases, with 14 bases between them. DNA for the CDR3: TGTGCCAGCAGCCCCGGGACTCGGGGTGAGCAGTTCTTC. It yields the protein CASSPGTRGEQFF. Full variable domain (remainder filled in from reference TRBV7-9 and TRBJ2-1): DTGVSQNPRHKITKRGQNVTFRCDPISEHNRLYWYRQTLGQGPEFLTYFQNEAQLEKSRLLSDRFSAERPKGSFSTLEIQRTEQGDSAMYLCASSPGTRGEQFFGPGTRLTVL.

This chain connects TRBV30 to TRBJ2-4; D gene unclear. From germline, CDR1 is GTSNPN and CDR2 SVGIG (reference sequence). V shed 1 base and J shed 4 bases, with 8 bases lying between them. CDR3 length equals 13 residues. The CDR3 region is CAWSGAAKNIQYF. CDR3 coding DNA: TGTGCCTGGAGTGGGGCAGCTAAAAACATTCAGTACTTC.

The chain combines TRBV7-2 with TRBJ1-1; maybe TRBD1 (5 bases). Trimming removed 5 bases from V and 0 bases from J, with 13 bases in between. Germline CDR1 and CDR2: SGHTA and FQGNSA. The CDR3 loop spans 15 amino acids. CDR3 nucleotides: TGTGCCAGCAGCGCTATGGGGGGGATGAACACTGAAGCTTTCTTT. It encodes CASSAMGGMNTEAFF.

The chain combines TRBV7-9 with TRBJ2-7, with 8 bases lining up with TRBD1. Looked up from germline, CDR1 is SEHNR and CDR2 is FQNEAQ (reference sequence). This CDR3 is built from 16 residues. J lost 2 bases, V lost 3 bases, and 9 bases had no gene match. The CDR3 here is CASSLDGQGFPYEQYF. Written as DNA, the CDR3 is TGTGCCAGCAGCTTGGACGGACAGGGCTTTCCCTACGAGCAGTACTTC.

This clone was found once. This chain uses TRBV7-9 with TRBJ1-5; 8 nucleotides align to TRBD1. The junction had 10 bases not matched to a gene; V was cut back by 5 bases and J by 10 bases. Germline V CDR1 and CDR2: SEHNR, FQNEAQ (reference sequence). There are 14 residues in the CDR3. CDR3 coding DNA: TGTGCCAGCAGCGGGATCCGGGACAGGACACCCCAGCATTTT. Translation gives CASSGIRDRTPQHF.

V usage is TRBV7-9 and J usage is TRBJ2-2; TRBD2 is a possible D gene (5 bases). Germline CDR1 and CDR2: SEHNR and FQNEAQ (reference sequence). This CDR3 contains 17 residues. Trimming left V 1 base short and J 4 bases short, with 16 bases between. In DNA, the CDR3 is TGTGCCAGCAGCTTAGAAGGACTGGGATGGGGCACCGGGGAGCTGTTTTTT. This codes for CASSLEGLGWGTGELFF. The variable domain in full, completed from reference TRBV7-9 and TRBJ2-2, reads DTGVSQNPRHKITKRGQNVTFRCDPISEHNRLYWYRQTLGQGPEFLTYFQNEAQLEKSRLLSDRFSAERPKGSFSTLEIQRTEQGDSAMYLCASSLEGLGWGTGELFFGEGSRLTVL.

The CDR3 DNA follows: TGTGCCAGCAGTTTAACAGGGGATTCACCCCTCCACTTT. Translated, it gives CASSLTGDSPLHF. The genes are TRBV6-5 and TRBJ1-6; 7 nucleotides align to TRBD1. V lost 4 bases, J lost 8 bases, and 2 bases stayed unmatched. Germline V gene data show CDR1 as MNHEY and CDR2 as SVGAGI. The CDR3 is 13 residues long.

This rearrangement joins TRBV28 to TRBJ2-4; D is ambiguous. Germline CDR1 and CDR2: MDHEN and SYDVKM. V dropped 6 bases and J dropped 6 bases, with 12 bases sitting between them. This CDR3 region has 13 residues. The CDR3 coding sequence is TGTGCCAGCAGCCTCGTGGGCGTAAACATTCAGTACTTC. It encodes CASSLVGVNIQYF.

This clone is a singleton in its sample. The genes are TRBV2 and TRBJ1-5, with D maybe TRBD1 (5 bases). The CDR3 spans 15 residues. The germline V gene encodes CDR1 SNHLY and CDR2 FYNNEI. The V end lost 4 bases, the J end lost 2 bases, and 12 bases lay between the germline ends. The CDR3 DNA is TGTGCCAGCAGTGGGGACTCCGCGGGCAATCAGCCCCAGCATTTT. Translating gives CASSGDSAGNQPQHF. The full variable domain, its missing parts supplied by reference TRBV2 and TRBJ1-5, is EPEVTQTPSHQVTQMGQEVILRCVPISNHLYFYWYRQILGQKVEFLVSFYNNEISEKSEIFDDQFSVERPDGSNFTLKIRSTKLEDSAMYFCASSGDSAGNQPQHFGDGTRLSIL.

V and J are TRBV28 and TRBJ1-2; no definite D call. V dropped 4 bases and J dropped 5 bases, with 11 bases sitting between them. CDR3 size: 13 residues. CDR1 is MDHEN, CDR2 SYDVKM, per germline. CDR3 sequence (DNA): TGTGCCAGCAGTTCCCCCCAAAAATATGGCTACACCTTC. Protein: CASSSPQKYGYTF.

The sample holds one count of this clone. This chain joins TRBV6-4 and TRBJ2-3; TRBD2 might be the D (5 bases). V shed 4 bases and J shed 3 bases, with 11 bases lying between them. The CDR3 length is 14 residues. From germline, CDR1 is MRHNA and CDR2 SNTAGT. CDR3 sequence (DNA): TGTGCCAGCAGTGTTCGTGGGAGTACAGATACGCAGTATTTT. Its protein is CASSVRGSTDTQYF.

The genes are TRBV6-1 and TRBJ1-4, with 8 positions matching TRBD1. CDR3 length: 15 amino acids. CDR1 MNHNS and CDR2 SASEGT come from the germline V gene. V shed 1 base, J shed 8 bases, and the junction held 6 bases outside the gene matches. The chain's CDR3 is CASSEGSGQGEKLFF. The CDR3 nucleotides are TGTGCCAGCAGTGAAGGGTCCGGACAGGGCGAAAAACTGTTTTTT.

The V and J genes are TRBV28 and TRBJ2-2, with 9 positions matching TRBD2. The germline CDR1 and CDR2 sequences are MDHEN and SYDVKM. The ends lost 2 bases at V and 6 bases at J; junction bases unmatched: 4. This CDR3 region has 15 residues. The CDR3 coding sequence is TGTGCCAGCAGTTTACGCGGGGGGGGTGCCGGGGAGCTGTTTTTT. Translation: CASSLRGGGAGELFF.

CDR3 in DNA: TGTGCCATCAGTGAGAGGGGACAGGGCGCGAACACCGGGGAGCTGTTTTTT. This gives the protein CAISERGQGANTGELFF. The rearrangement joins TRBV10-3 to TRBJ2-2; 9 positions match TRBD1. The germline gives CDR1 ENHRY, CDR2 SYGVKD. CDR3 size: 17 residues. J lost 0 bases, V lost 2 bases, and 4 bases had no gene match.

This chain links TRBV9 with TRBJ2-7; 7 bases fit TRBD1. This CDR3 comprises 15 residues. V shed 0 bases and J 1 base; nucleotides not matched to a gene: 4. In germline, CDR1 is SGDLS, CDR2 YYNGEE. CDR3 residues: CASSVGTGYSYEQYF. The CDR3, as DNA: TGTGCCAGCAGCGTAGGGACAGGCTATTCCTACGAGCAGTACTTC.